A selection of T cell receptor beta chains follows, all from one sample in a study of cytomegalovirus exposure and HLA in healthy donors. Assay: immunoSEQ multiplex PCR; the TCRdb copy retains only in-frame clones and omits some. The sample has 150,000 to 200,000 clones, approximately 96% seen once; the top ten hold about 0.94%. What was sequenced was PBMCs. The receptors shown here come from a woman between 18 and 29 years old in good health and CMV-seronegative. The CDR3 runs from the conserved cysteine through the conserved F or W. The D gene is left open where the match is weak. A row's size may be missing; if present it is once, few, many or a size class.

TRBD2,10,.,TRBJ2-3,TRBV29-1,CSVVSGGQYF,TGCAGCGTTGTTAGCGGGGGGCAGTATTTT
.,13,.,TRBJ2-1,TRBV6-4,CASSDLLGNEQFF,TGTGCCAGCAGTGATCTACTAGGAAATGAGCAGTTCTTC
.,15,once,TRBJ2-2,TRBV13,CASSLWGGRTGELFF,TGTGCCAGCAGCTTATGGGGGGGGCGCACCGGGGAGCTGTTTTTT
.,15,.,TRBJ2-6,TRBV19,CASSLQGLGANVLTF,TGTGCCAGTAGTCTACAGGGCCTAGGGGCCAACGTCCTGACTTTC
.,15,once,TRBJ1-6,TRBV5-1,CASSLGQGGDSPLHF,TGCGCCAGCAGCTTAGGTCAGGGCGGGGATTCACCCCTCCACTTT
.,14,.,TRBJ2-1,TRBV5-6,CASSLMQVNNEQFF,TGTGCCAGCAGCTTGATGCAGGTTAACAATGAGCAGTTCTTC
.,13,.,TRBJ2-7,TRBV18,CASSPSDGGEQYF,TGTGCCAGCTCACCTTCAGACGGGGGCGAGCAGTACTTC
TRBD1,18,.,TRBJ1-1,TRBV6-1,CASSEGLTGGYRDTEAFF,TGTGCCAGCAGTGAAGGGTTGACAGGGGGCTATCGAGACACTGAAGCTTTCTTT
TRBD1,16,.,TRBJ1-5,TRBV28,CASSPLGTGVNQPQHF,TGTGCCAGCAGTCCACTAGGGACAGGGGTGAATCAGCCCCAGCATTTT
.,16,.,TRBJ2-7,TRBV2,CASTVEGGRFVYEQYF,TGTGCCAGCACCGTGGAGGGGGGGCGCTTTGTCTACGAGCAGTACTTC
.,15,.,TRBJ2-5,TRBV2,CASRGQPGIQETQYF,TGTGCCAGCAGGGGTCAGCCAGGGATTCAAGAGACCCAGTACTTC
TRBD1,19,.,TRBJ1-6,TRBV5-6,CASSLLGQGQGRYNSPLHF,TGTGCCAGCAGCCTGTTGGGCCAGGGACAGGGCCGCTATAATTCACCCCTCCACTTT
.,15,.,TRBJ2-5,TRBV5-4,CASSTGGLEQETQYF,TGTGCCAGCAGCACCGGGGGGCTAGAGCAAGAGACCCAGTACTTC
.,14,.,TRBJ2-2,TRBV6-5,CASSFQGSTGELFF,TGTGCCAGCAGTTTTCAGGGGTCCACCGGGGAGCTGTTTTTT
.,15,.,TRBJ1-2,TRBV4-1,CASSLGTQGGYGYTF,TGCGCCAGCAGCCTCGGGACTCAGGGAGGCTATGGCTACACCTTC
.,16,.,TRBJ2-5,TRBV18,CASSPLESALQETQYF,TGTGCCAGCTCACCGCTCGAGAGCGCCCTCCAGGAGACCCAGTACTTC
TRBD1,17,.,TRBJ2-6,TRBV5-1,CASSLGGQASGANVLTF,TGCGCCAGCAGCTTGGGCGGACAGGCCTCTGGGGCCAACGTCCTGACTTTC
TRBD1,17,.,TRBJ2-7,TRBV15,CATSRDRWTGGTYEQYF,TGTGCCACCAGCAGAGATAGGTGGACAGGGGGCACCTACGAGCAGTACTTC
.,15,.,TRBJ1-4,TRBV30,CAWSRGGAGDEKLFF,TGTGCCTGGAGTCGGGGGGGGGCGGGTGATGAAAAACTGTTTTTT
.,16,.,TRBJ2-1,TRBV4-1,CASSEAAPSSYNEQFF,TGCGCCAGCAGCGAAGCTGCACCGAGCTCCTACAATGAGCAGTTCTTC
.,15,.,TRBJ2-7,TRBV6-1,CATDLLGHSSYEQYF,TGTGCCACCGACCTTCTTGGACACAGCTCCTACGAGCAGTACTTC
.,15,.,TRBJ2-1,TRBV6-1,CASSESWDKSNEQFF,TGTGCCAGCAGTGAATCTTGGGACAAGTCCAATGAGCAGTTCTTC
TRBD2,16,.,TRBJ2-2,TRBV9,CASSYQAGANTGELFF,TGTGCCAGCAGCTACCAAGCGGGGGCGAACACCGGGGAGCTGTTTTTT
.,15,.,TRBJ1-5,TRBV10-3,CAISEGADSNQPQHF,TGTGCCATCAGTGAGGGGGCAGATAGCAATCAGCCCCAGCATTTT
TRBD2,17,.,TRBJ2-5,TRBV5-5,CASSPGLAGTYQETQYF,TGTGCCAGCAGCCCCGGACTAGCGGGGACCTACCAAGAGACCCAGTACTTC
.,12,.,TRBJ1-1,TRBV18,CASSPNRGEAFF,TGTGCCAGCTCACCAAACCGGGGAGAAGCTTTCTTT
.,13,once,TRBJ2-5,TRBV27,CASSLDSHETQYF,TGTGCCAGCAGTTTAGACTCCCACGAGACCCAGTACTTC
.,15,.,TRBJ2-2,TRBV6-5,CASSYWGRGTGELFF,TGTGCCAGCAGTTACTGGGGAAGGGGAACCGGGGAGCTGTTTTTT
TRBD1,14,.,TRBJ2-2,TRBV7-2,CASSWDRGTGELFF,TGTGCCAGCAGCTGGGACAGGGGGACCGGGGAGCTGTTTTTT
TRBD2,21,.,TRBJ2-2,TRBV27,CASAKAPPGLAGGLNTGELFF,TGTGCCAGCGCCAAGGCGCCGCCGGGACTAGCGGGGGGGCTAAACACCGGGGAGCTGTTTTTT
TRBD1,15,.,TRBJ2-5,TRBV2,CASDRDSQYQETQYF,TGTGCCAGTGACCGGGACAGCCAGTACCAAGAGACCCAGTACTTC
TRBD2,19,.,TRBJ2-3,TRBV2,CASRVGGGAWVLSTDTQYF,TGTGCCAGCAGGGTCGGCGGGGGGGCCTGGGTCCTGAGCACAGATACGCAGTATTTT
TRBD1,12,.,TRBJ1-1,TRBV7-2,CASSIDRGEAFF,TGTGCCAGCAGCATAGACAGGGGTGAAGCTTTCTTT
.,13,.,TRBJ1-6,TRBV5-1,CASSPGVSLPLHF,TGCGCCAGCAGCCCCGGGGTGTCTTTACCCCTCCACTTT
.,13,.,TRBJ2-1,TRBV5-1,CASRSQGGNEQFF,TGCGCCAGTCGAAGTCAGGGCGGCAATGAGCAGTTCTTC
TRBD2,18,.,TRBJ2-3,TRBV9,CASSVGSLAGFSTDTQYF,TGTGCCAGCAGCGTAGGCTCCTTAGCGGGCTTTTCCACAGATACGCAGTATTTT
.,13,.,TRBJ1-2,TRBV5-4,CASSLGGSYGYTF,TGTGCCAGCAGCTTGGGCGGCAGCTATGGCTACACCTTC
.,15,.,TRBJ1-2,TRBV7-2,CASSLAPLQGNGYTF,TGTGCCAGCAGCTTAGCCCCCTTACAGGGTAACGGCTACACCTTC
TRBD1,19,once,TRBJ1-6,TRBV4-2,CASSQGSGQESSYNSPLHF,TGTGCCAGCAGCCAAGGCTCTGGACAGGAAAGCTCCTATAATTCACCCCTCCACTTT
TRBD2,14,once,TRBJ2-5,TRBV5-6,CASSLPGREQTQYF,TGTGCCAGCAGCCTACCGGGGAGGGAACAGACCCAGTACTTC
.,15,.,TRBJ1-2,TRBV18,CASSPSSGNGYGYTF,TGTGCCAGCTCGCCCTCGTCGGGGAATGGCTATGGCTACACCTTC
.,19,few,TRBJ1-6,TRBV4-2,CASSQDWQGREDQNSPLHF,TGTGCCAGCAGCCAAGACTGGCAGGGCAGGGAGGATCAGAATTCACCCCTCCACTTT
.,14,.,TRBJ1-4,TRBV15,CATSRGSRNEKLFF,TGTGCCACCAGCCGAGGGAGTAGGAATGAAAAACTGTTTTTT
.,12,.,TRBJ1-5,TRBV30,CAWSSPPGPQHF,TGTGCCTGGAGCTCGCCCCCCGGTCCCCAGCATTTT
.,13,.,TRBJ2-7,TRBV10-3,CAITTGQMDEQYF,TGTGCCATCACTACTGGACAGATGGATGAGCAGTACTTC
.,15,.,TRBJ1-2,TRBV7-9,CASSPSTGGNYGYTF,TGTGCCAGCAGCCCTAGCACCGGGGGTAACTATGGCTACACCTTC
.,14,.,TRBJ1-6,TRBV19,CASATVIYNSPLHF,TGTGCCAGCGCGACAGTGATCTATAATTCACCCCTCCACTTT